The clone carrying this T cell receptor (beta chain) came up a few times. The entry originates in a study of cytomegalovirus exposure and HLA in healthy donors. Primers for the PCR totalled 60 Vbeta and 13 Jbeta. The data were produced by immunoSEQ multiplex PCR, yet TCRdb's version contains in-frame clones alone and is incomplete. Here the sample spans 150,000 to 200,000 clones, approximately 71% being singletons. The CDR3 has 18 residues. Germline V gene sequence: CDR1 SGHRS, CDR2 YFSETQ. The J segment lost 1 base and the V segment lost 5 bases, leaving 9 bases of the junction unmatched. J is TRBJ2-5 and V is TRBV5-1; 15 bases fit TRBD2. The source is a middle-aged woman in good health and CMV-seropositive. The specimen was PBMCs. CDR3 nucleotide sequence: TGCGCCAGCAGGGCCGGGACTAGCGGGAGGTCCCCCCAAGAGACCCAGTACTTC. The encoded protein is CASRAGTSGRSPQETQYF.